The clone carrying this T cell receptor (beta chain) showed up many times. The antigen is undetermined. Amplification yielded TCR beta CDR3 regions, with RNA transcripts as the source. The HTBI primer set drove a first-round RT-PCR of the TCR CDR3. TCRdb ran MiXCR on the multiplex PCR reads and lists one entry per CDR3 protein. The sample carries approximately 600,000 distinct CDR3 sequences, around 15% recorded once. Germline V lookup: CDR1 SGHKS, CDR2 YYEKEE (reference sequence). The CDR3 consists of 14 residues. J gave up 7 bases and V 2 bases, and 7 bases lay outside the gene matches. This entry comes from a study of T cells in Graves' hyperthyroidism and ophthalmopathy. Whole-study context: Once the initial diagnosis was made, peripheral blood was obtained before any treatment.

Graves' hyperthyroidism is called stable when ophthalmopathy does not progress within 18 months. The study left out patients who had uncontrolled infection, other autoimmune disease, pregnancy or lactation. Study-wide points: Most thyroid clonotypes expanded above 0.001 were also detected in blood.

The sequence was collected from a young woman with Graves' hyperthyroidism. Sequencing was carried out using blood. The V gene is TRBV5-5, the J gene TRBJ1-1; 8 positions match TRBD1. CDR3 in amino acids: CASSLGTGSLEAFF. CDR3 bases: TGTGCCAGCAGCTTAGGGACAGGATCGCTTGAAGCTTTCTTT.